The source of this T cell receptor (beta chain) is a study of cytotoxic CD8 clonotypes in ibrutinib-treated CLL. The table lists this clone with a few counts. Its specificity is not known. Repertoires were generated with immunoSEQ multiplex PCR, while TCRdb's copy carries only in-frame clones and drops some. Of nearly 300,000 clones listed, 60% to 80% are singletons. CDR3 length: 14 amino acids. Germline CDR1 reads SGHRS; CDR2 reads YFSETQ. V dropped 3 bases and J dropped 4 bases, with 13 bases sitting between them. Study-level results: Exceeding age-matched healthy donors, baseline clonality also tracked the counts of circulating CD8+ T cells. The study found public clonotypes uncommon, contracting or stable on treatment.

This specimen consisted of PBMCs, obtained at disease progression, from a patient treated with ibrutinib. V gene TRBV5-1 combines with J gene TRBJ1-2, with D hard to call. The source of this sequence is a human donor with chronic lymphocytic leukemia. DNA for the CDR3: TGCGCCAGCAGCTACCGCACAGATGGCTATGGCTACACCTTC. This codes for CASSYRTDGYGYTF.